These 16 T cell receptor beta chains came from one sample sequenced in a study of OX40 agonist ivuxolimab in advanced cancers. Clones were read by immunoSEQ multiplex PCR, and TCRdb kept only the in-frame ones, dropping some. The repertoire holds approximately 70,000 clones, with 82% as singletons. Sequences were derived from CD4+ or CD8+ T cells sorted from blood, sampled in a trial of the OX40 agonist ivuxolimab. These TCRs come from an adult with an advanced solid tumor such as melanoma, head and neck, liver or kidney cancer.

This clone was observed once. J is TRBJ1-3 and V is TRBV5-1; D is possibly TRBD1 (5 bases). The V end was cut by 1 base, the J end by 7 bases, with 21 bases between. CDR1 and CDR2 (germline): SGHRS, YFSETQ. The CDR3 contains 17 residues. In DNA, the CDR3 is TGCGCCAGCAGCTTGTCAAATCGGGGGAGCTCGCGGAACACCATATATTTT. This sequence encodes CASSLSNRGSSRNTIYF.

The chain is built from TRBV28 and TRBJ2-4, with 9 bases aligning to TRBD1. With 5 bases clipped from V and 3 bases from J, the junction kept 8 bases outside the gene matches. The CDR3 runs to 16 residues. CDR1 is MDHEN and CDR2 is SYDVKM in the germline V gene. CDR3 nucleotide sequence: TGTGCCAGCAGTACCCCGGGACAGGGTAGCAAAAACATTCAGTACTTC. Protein: CASSTPGQGSKNIQYF. Supplemented by reference TRBV28 and TRBJ2-4, the full variable domain reads DVKVTQSSRYLVKRTGEKVFLECVQDMDHENMFWYRQDPGLGLRLIYFSYDVKMKEKGDIPEGYSVSREKKERFSLILESASTNQTSMYLCASSTPGQGSKNIQYFGAGTRLSVL.

The V gene is TRBV5-6, the J gene TRBJ1-2, with a possible D match to TRBD1 (5 bases). The CDR3 runs 14 residues. The V end was cut by 1 base, the J end by 4 bases, with 11 bases between. Germline CDR1 reads SGHDT; CDR2 reads YYEEEE. The CDR3 spells CASSLTGIIYGYTF. The CDR3 region has the DNA TGTGCCAGCAGCTTGACAGGAATCATCTATGGCTACACCTTC.

CDR3 DNA: TGTGCCAGCAGCGTACGACTCCTAAATGAGCAGTTCTTC. Translation: CASSVRLLNEQFF. The rearrangement uses TRBV11-2 and TRBJ2-1; D is unresolved. The CDR3 contains 13 residues. Trimming left V 5 bases short and J 7 bases short, with 12 bases between. Germline assignment: CDR1 SGHAT and CDR2 FQNNGV. The full variable domain, rest sourced from reference TRBV11-2 and TRBJ2-1, is EAGVAQSPRYKIIEKRQSVAFWCNPISGHATLYWYQQILGQGPKLLIQFQNNGVVDDSQLPKDRFSAERLKGVDSTLKIQPAKLEDSAVYLCASSVRLLNEQFFGPGTRLTVL.

The V and J genes are TRBV7-2 and TRBJ2-5; no definite D call. Looked up from germline, CDR1 is SGHTA and CDR2 is FQGNSA. Trimming left V 5 bases short and J 5 bases short, with 18 bases between. This CDR3 spans 15 amino acids. CDR3 amino acids: CASSTRPLSAETQYF. The CDR3 bases are TGTGCCAGCAGCACCCGGCCCCTATCGGCGGAGACCCAGTACTTC.

This chain connects TRBV6-5 to TRBJ2-7, with D tentatively TRBD1 (6 bases). Looked up from germline, CDR1 is MNHEY and CDR2 is SVGAGI. The CDR3 covers 15 residues. V was shortened by 5 bases and J by 1 base, with 15 bases between the two germline ends. This CDR3 reads CASSPTGRKSYEQYF. Here the CDR3 DNA reads TGTGCCAGCAGTCCCACAGGGAGAAAGTCCTACGAGCAGTACTTC.

The chain links TRBV27 to TRBJ2-3; D is undetermined. Germline V gene data show CDR1 as MNHEY and CDR2 as SMNVEV (reference sequence). The CDR3 is 14 residues long. Trimming shortened V by 8 bases and J by 2 bases, and 14 bases separated the two germline ends. The CDR3 region has the DNA TGTGCCAGCGCTCGGGCGGTTTACACAGATACGCAGTATTTT. Its translation is CASARAVYTDTQYF.

The CDR3 region has the DNA TGTGCCAGCAGCTTGCATGGCAGGAACACTGAAGCTTTCTTT. Encoded protein: CASSLHGRNTEAFF. The genes are TRBV5-4 and TRBJ1-1; no reliable D call. Trimming took 1 base from V and 1 from J, leaving 8 bases between them. CDR1 is SGHNT, CDR2 YYREEE, per germline (reference sequence). The CDR3 has 14 residues.

The V gene is TRBV7-2, the J gene TRBJ2-5, with D unresolved. CDR1 and CDR2 from the germline V gene are SGHTA and FQGNSA. The CDR3 extends over 12 amino acids. Trimming took 2 bases from V and 4 from J, leaving 5 bases between them. The CDR3 region is CASSLYRETQYF. CDR3 DNA: TGTGCCAGCAGCTTATATCGAGAGACCCAGTACTTC.

The genes are TRBV19 and TRBJ1-2, with TRBD1 identical over 7 bases. V gave up 6 bases and J gave up 5 bases; unmatched junction bases: 9. The CDR3 loop spans 14 amino acids. The germline CDR1 and CDR2 sequences are LNHDA and SQIVND (reference sequence). The CDR3 sequence is CASSTPGQSYGYTF. CDR3 coding DNA: TGTGCCAGTAGCACGCCGGGACAGTCGTATGGCTACACCTTC.

This chain uses TRBV18 with TRBJ1-1; a possible D gene is TRBD1 (5 bases). This CDR3 is 14 amino acids long. The germline V and J ends were trimmed by 5 bases and 1 base, with 11 bases remaining between them. Germline V gives CDR1 KGHSH, CDR2 LQKENI. The CDR3 reads CASSTAGGNTEAFF. DNA for the CDR3: TGTGCCAGCTCAACAGCGGGGGGGAACACTGAAGCTTTCTTT.

This clone was found once. The genes are TRBV10-2 and TRBJ2-7; D unresolved. The CDR3 consists of 13 residues. V shed 9 bases and J shed 0 bases, with 12 bases lying between them. Germline CDR1 WSHSY, CDR2 SAAADI. CDR3 amino acids: CASSSLSSYEQYF. The DNA for the CDR3 is TGCGCCAGTTCCTCCTTAAGCTCCTACGAGCAGTACTTC.

The chain links TRBV6-5 to TRBJ2-1, with 7 bases identical to TRBD2. CDR1 MNHEY and CDR2 SVGAGI come from the germline V gene. The CDR3 is 15 amino acids. The J segment lost 5 bases and the V segment lost 5 bases, leaving 9 bases of the junction unmatched. The CDR3 loop reads CASSTAGRTNNEQFF. The CDR3 bases are TGTGCCAGCAGTACAGCGGGAAGGACAAACAATGAGCAGTTCTTC.

The J gene is TRBJ1-3, the V gene TRBV28, with TRBD1 as a possible D gene (6 bases). The CDR3 sequence is 17 residues long. In germline, CDR1 is MDHEN, CDR2 SYDVKM. The V gene lost 5 bases and the J gene lost 0 bases, with 17 bases spanning the gap. The CDR3 region is CASSQNGQTNSGNTIYF. DNA for the CDR3: TGTGCCAGCAGTCAAAACGGACAGACCAACTCTGGAAACACCATATATTTT.

V is TRBV5-1 and J is TRBJ2-3, with TRBD1 identical over 9 bases. Trimming at V came to 4 bases and at J to 4 bases, leaving 10 bases not matched to a gene. CDR1 is SGHRS, CDR2 YFSETQ, per germline. The CDR3 has 16 amino acids. CDR3 nucleotide sequence: TGCGCCAGCAGCCAACGGGGACAGGGAAACGCAGATACGCAGTATTTT. This encodes CASSQRGQGNADTQYF.

This sequence joins TRBV19 and TRBJ1-6, with a tentative D call TRBD1 (5 bases). The CDR3 extends over 13 amino acids. Germline values: CDR1 LNHDA, CDR2 SQIVND (reference sequence). V was pared by 6 bases and J by 9 bases, with 12 bases between. The CDR3 DNA reads as TGTGCCAGTAGGAACGCAGGGTCTTCACCCCTCCACTTT. Its protein product is CASRNAGSSPLHF. Combining the CDR3 with reference TRBV19 and TRBJ1-6 gives the whole variable domain DGGITQSPKYLFRKEGQNVTLSCEQNLNHDAMYWYRQDPGQGLRLIYYSQIVNDFQKGDIAEGYSVSREKKESFPLTVTSAQKNPTAFYLCASRNAGSSPLHFGNGTRLTVT.